This is a list of T cell receptor beta chains from one sample in a study of cytomegalovirus exposure and HLA in healthy donors. Assay used: immunoSEQ multiplex PCR; TCRdb lists only in-frame clones, some missing. The table lists over 150,000 clones, roughly four fifths of them singletons. The material sequenced was PBMCs. All receptors come from a woman aged 30 to 39 in good health and CMV-seronegative. The CDR3 runs from the conserved cysteine through the conserved F or W. Fields, in order: CDR3 protein, V gene, clone size, J gene. Rows give clone size only sometimes, using once, few, many, or a class for an expanded clone.

CDR3 protein: CASSVGGTSLNEQFF
V gene: TRBV9
clone size: once
J gene: TRBJ2-1

CDR3 protein: CASSSQGAFGNTIYF
V gene: TRBV19
clone size: once
J gene: TRBJ1-3

CDR3 protein: CASSSGATGFPPDTQYF
V gene: TRBV27
clone size: once
J gene: TRBJ2-3

CDR3 protein: CASSRPTGARETQYF
V gene: TRBV28
clone size: .
J gene: TRBJ2-5

CDR3 protein: CAKAGGPADTQYF
V gene: TRBV7-9
clone size: .
J gene: TRBJ2-3

CDR3 protein: CASSLSAGANGLTF
V gene: TRBV5-6
clone size: .
J gene: TRBJ2-6

CDR3 protein: CAWSSGDFTGELFF
V gene: TRBV30
clone size: many
J gene: TRBJ2-2

CDR3 protein: CASSQTFRGPTDTQYF
V gene: TRBV4-3
clone size: .
J gene: TRBJ2-3

CDR3 protein: CASSLNRVWNEKLFF
V gene: TRBV5-1
clone size: .
J gene: TRBJ1-4

CDR3 protein: CASSQQGAGELFF
V gene: TRBV4-3
clone size: .
J gene: TRBJ2-2

CDR3 protein: CASSDPGQSFYSNQPQHF
V gene: TRBV2
clone size: .
J gene: TRBJ1-5

CDR3 protein: CASSPASGIRAGELFF
V gene: TRBV11-3
clone size: .
J gene: TRBJ2-2

CDR3 protein: CASSPPEGESNTEAFF
V gene: TRBV6-6
clone size: .
J gene: TRBJ1-1

CDR3 protein: CASSQDRTGGWEKLFF
V gene: TRBV4-3
clone size: few
J gene: TRBJ1-4

CDR3 protein: CASSYSSGISYEQYF
V gene: TRBV6-5
clone size: .
J gene: TRBJ2-7

CDR3 protein: CASSNYTGYEQYF
V gene: TRBV21-1
clone size: few
J gene: TRBJ2-7

CDR3 protein: CSVVGGAGAKNSQYF
V gene: TRBV29-1
clone size: once
J gene: TRBJ2-4

CDR3 protein: CASSGTSYNEQFF
V gene: TRBV2
clone size: .
J gene: TRBJ2-1

CDR3 protein: CASSPLGGLGILSNQPQHF
V gene: TRBV27
clone size: .
J gene: TRBJ1-5

CDR3 protein: CASSFQGLAGASTDTQYF
V gene: TRBV7-3
clone size: .
J gene: TRBJ2-3

CDR3 protein: CASSLNGGGLEETQYF
V gene: TRBV7-9
clone size: .
J gene: TRBJ2-5

CDR3 protein: CASSSPAERRNTEAFF
V gene: TRBV28
clone size: .
J gene: TRBJ1-1

CDR3 protein: CASSVVGGGGMGLEETQYF
V gene: TRBV9
clone size: .
J gene: TRBJ2-5

CDR3 protein: CASSLAGTESYEQYF
V gene: TRBV7-9
clone size: .
J gene: TRBJ2-7

CDR3 protein: CASSPVDSPPQHF
V gene: TRBV19
clone size: .
J gene: TRBJ1-5

CDR3 protein: CASSLRLDNEQFF
V gene: TRBV7-3
clone size: once
J gene: TRBJ2-1

CDR3 protein: CASSLGSGAYNEQFF
V gene: TRBV5-1
clone size: .
J gene: TRBJ2-1

CDR3 protein: CASSLRPGQREQYF
V gene: TRBV7-2
clone size: .
J gene: TRBJ2-7

CDR3 protein: CASSPRLAGGYEQYF
V gene: TRBV9
clone size: .
J gene: TRBJ2-7

CDR3 protein: CASSAIGGDDGELFF
V gene: TRBV25-1
clone size: .
J gene: TRBJ2-2

CDR3 protein: CASSSYLTGAFQETQYF
V gene: TRBV19
clone size: .
J gene: TRBJ2-5

CDR3 protein: CASSLTGGAVNEQFF
V gene: TRBV7-9
clone size: .
J gene: TRBJ2-1

CDR3 protein: CASSVRGNSGGVETQYF
V gene: TRBV27
clone size: .
J gene: TRBJ2-5

CDR3 protein: CASSPLAPPRNEQFF
V gene: TRBV5-4
clone size: .
J gene: TRBJ2-1

CDR3 protein: CASSLLFLTSTDTQYF
V gene: TRBV5-1
clone size: .
J gene: TRBJ2-3

CDR3 protein: CASSALGQGRSNQPQHF
V gene: TRBV28
clone size: .
J gene: TRBJ1-5

CDR3 protein: CASRPGTDLYGYTF
V gene: TRBV28
clone size: few
J gene: TRBJ1-2

CDR3 protein: CASSLAGTGEAYEQYF
V gene: TRBV5-4
clone size: .
J gene: TRBJ2-7

CDR3 protein: CASSLGRAAGDRTGELFF
V gene: TRBV7-8
clone size: .
J gene: TRBJ2-2

CDR3 protein: CASSEWKASTDTQYF
V gene: TRBV25-1
clone size: .
J gene: TRBJ2-3

CDR3 protein: CASSPRQGSYEQYF
V gene: TRBV18
clone size: .
J gene: TRBJ2-7

CDR3 protein: CASRPGNTEAFF
V gene: TRBV19
clone size: .
J gene: TRBJ1-1

CDR3 protein: CSSSFTGDEQFF
V gene: TRBV7-9
clone size: .
J gene: TRBJ2-1

CDR3 protein: CASSGRSGSDTQYF
V gene: TRBV2
clone size: .
J gene: TRBJ2-3

CDR3 protein: CASRTGQGNSPLHF
V gene: TRBV2
clone size: .
J gene: TRBJ1-6

CDR3 protein: CASSQGAFRDRYNEQFF
V gene: TRBV4-1
clone size: few
J gene: TRBJ2-1

CDR3 protein: CASSFGGRGETQYF
V gene: TRBV5-4
clone size: .
J gene: TRBJ2-5

CDR3 protein: CASSLGTNEKLFF
V gene: TRBV28
clone size: .
J gene: TRBJ1-4

CDR3 protein: CASRFQGVGGNTIYF
V gene: TRBV6-5
clone size: .
J gene: TRBJ1-3

CDR3 protein: CASSKRQDISYEQYF
V gene: TRBV21-1
clone size: few
J gene: TRBJ2-7

CDR3 protein: CASSLTAGFSGDTQYF
V gene: TRBV7-2
clone size: .
J gene: TRBJ2-3

CDR3 protein: CASSALTGAQETQYF
V gene: TRBV2
clone size: .
J gene: TRBJ2-5

CDR3 protein: CASSGQGDYGYTF
V gene: TRBV6-5
clone size: medium-sized
J gene: TRBJ1-2

CDR3 protein: CASSYSGHPIQETQYF
V gene: TRBV6-5
clone size: .
J gene: TRBJ2-5

CDR3 protein: CASSRDGTGLNEKLFF
V gene: TRBV4-2
clone size: once
J gene: TRBJ1-4